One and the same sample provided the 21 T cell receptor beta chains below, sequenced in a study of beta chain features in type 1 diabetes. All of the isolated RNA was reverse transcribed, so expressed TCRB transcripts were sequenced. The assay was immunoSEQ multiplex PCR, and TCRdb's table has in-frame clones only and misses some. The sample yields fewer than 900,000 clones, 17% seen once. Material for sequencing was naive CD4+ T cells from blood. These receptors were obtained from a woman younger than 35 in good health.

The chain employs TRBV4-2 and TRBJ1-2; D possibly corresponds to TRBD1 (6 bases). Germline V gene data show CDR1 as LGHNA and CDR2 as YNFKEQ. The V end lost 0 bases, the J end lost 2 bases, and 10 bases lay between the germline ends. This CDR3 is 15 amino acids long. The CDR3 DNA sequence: TGTGCCAGCAGCCAAGAACAGGGTTCGAACTATGGCTACACCTTC. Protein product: CASSQEQGSNYGYTF.

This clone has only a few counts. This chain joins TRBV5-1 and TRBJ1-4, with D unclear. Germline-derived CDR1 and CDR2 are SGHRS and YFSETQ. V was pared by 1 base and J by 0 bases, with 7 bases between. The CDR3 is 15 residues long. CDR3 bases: TGCGCCAGCAGCTTGTTGCCTGCAACTAATGAAAAACTGTTTTTT. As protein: CASSLLPATNEKLFF.

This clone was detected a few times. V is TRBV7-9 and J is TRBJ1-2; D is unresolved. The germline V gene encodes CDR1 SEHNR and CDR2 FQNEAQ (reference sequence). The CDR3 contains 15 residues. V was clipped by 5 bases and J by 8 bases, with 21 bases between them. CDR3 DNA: TGTGCCAGCAGCACACAGACTGATAAGGGAAGGGGCTACACCTTC. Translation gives CASSTQTDKGRGYTF. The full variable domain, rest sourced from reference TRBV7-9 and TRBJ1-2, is DTGVSQNPRHKITKRGQNVTFRCDPISEHNRLYWYRQTLGQGPEFLTYFQNEAQLEKSRLLSDRFSAERPKGSFSTLEIQRTEQGDSAMYLCASSTQTDKGRGYTFGSGTRLTVV.

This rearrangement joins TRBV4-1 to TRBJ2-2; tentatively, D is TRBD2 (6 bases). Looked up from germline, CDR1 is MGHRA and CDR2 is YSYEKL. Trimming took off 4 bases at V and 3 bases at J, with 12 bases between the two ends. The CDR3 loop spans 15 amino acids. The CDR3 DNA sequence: TGCGCCAGCAGCCTACGGGACTCCTACACCGGGGAGCTGTTTTTT. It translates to CASSLRDSYTGELFF.

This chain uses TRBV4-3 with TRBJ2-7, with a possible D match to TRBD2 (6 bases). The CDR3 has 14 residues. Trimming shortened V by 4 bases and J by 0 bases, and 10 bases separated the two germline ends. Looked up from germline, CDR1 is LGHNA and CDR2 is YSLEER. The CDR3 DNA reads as TGCGCCAGCAGCCGGGGGACTCACTCCTACGAGCAGTACTTC. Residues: CASSRGTHSYEQYF.

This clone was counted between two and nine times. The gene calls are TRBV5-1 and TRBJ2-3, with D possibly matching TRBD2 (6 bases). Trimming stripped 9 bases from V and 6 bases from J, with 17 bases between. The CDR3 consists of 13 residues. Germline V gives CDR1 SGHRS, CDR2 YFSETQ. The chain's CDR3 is CATTRGVGDTQYF. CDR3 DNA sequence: TGCGCCACAACACGCGGGGTCGGGGATACGCAGTATTTT. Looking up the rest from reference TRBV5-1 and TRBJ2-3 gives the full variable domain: KAGVTQTPRYLIKTRGQQVTLSCSPISGHRSVSWYQQTPGQGLQFLFEYFSETQRNKGNFPGRFSGRQFSNSRSEMNVSTLELGDSALYLCATTRGVGDTQYFGPGTRLTVL.

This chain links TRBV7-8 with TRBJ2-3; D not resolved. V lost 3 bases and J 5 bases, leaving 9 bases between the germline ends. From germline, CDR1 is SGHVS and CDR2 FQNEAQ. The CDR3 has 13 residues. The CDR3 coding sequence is TGTGCCAGCAGCTTCCTTCTAGGAGATACGCAGTATTTT. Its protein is CASSFLLGDTQYF. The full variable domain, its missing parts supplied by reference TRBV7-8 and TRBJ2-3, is GAGVSQSPRYKVAKRGQDVALRCDPISGHVSLFWYQQALGQGPEFLTYFQNEAQLDKSGLPSDRFFAERPEGSVSTLKIQRTQQEDSAVYLCASSFLLGDTQYFGPGTRLTVL.

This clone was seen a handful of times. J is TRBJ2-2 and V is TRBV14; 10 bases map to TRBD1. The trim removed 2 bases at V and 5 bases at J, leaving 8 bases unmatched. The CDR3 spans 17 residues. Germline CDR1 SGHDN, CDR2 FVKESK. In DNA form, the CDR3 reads TGTGCCAGCAGCCAATTTCGTGGGACAGGGGAAACCGGGGAGCTGTTTTTT. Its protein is CASSQFRGTGETGELFF. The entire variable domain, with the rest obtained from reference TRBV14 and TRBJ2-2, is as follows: EAGVTQFPSHSVIEKGQTVTLRCDPISGHDNLYWYRRVMGKEIKFLLHFVKESKQDESGMPNNRFLAERTGGTYSTLKVQPAELEDSGVYFCASSQFRGTGETGELFFGEGSRLTVL.

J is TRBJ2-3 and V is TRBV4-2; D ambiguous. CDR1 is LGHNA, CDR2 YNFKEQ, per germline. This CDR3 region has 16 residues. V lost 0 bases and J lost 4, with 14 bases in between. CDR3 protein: CASSQDMTALADTQYF. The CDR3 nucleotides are TGTGCCAGCAGCCAAGACATGACTGCGTTGGCAGATACGCAGTATTTT.

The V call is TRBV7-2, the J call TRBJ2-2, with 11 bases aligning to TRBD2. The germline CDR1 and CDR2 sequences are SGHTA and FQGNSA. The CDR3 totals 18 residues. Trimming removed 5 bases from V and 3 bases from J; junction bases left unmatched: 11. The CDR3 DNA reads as TGTGCCAGCAGCATACAAATTCCGGGACTAGCGGACACCGGGGAGCTGTTTTTT. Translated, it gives CASSIQIPGLADTGELFF.

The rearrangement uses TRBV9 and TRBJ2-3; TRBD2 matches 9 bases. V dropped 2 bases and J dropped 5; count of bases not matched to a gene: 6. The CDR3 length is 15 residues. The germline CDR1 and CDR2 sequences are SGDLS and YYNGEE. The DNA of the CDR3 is TGTGCCAGCAGCGTGAGCGGGGGGAGAGGAGATACGCAGTATTTT. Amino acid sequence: CASSVSGGRGDTQYF.

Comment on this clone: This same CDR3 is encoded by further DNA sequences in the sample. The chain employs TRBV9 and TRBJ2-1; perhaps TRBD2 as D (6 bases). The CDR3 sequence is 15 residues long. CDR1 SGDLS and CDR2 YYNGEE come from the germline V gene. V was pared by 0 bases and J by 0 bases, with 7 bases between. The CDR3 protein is CASSVVGGSYNEQFF. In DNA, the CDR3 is TGTGCCAGCAGCGTAGTGGGAGGCTCCTACAATGAGCAGTTCTTC.

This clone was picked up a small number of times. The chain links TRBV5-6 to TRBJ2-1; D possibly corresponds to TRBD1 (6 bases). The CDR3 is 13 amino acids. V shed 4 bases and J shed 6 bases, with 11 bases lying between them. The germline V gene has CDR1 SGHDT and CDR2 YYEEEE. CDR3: CASSRQQGNEQFF. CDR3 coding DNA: TGTGCCAGCAGCCGGCAACAGGGCAATGAGCAGTTCTTC.

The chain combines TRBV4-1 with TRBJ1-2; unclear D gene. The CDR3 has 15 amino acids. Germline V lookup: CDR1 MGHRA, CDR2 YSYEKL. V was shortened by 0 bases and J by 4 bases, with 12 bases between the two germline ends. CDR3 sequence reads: CASSQETAGIYGYTF. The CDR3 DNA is TGCGCCAGCAGCCAAGAGACCGCCGGAATCTATGGCTACACCTTC.

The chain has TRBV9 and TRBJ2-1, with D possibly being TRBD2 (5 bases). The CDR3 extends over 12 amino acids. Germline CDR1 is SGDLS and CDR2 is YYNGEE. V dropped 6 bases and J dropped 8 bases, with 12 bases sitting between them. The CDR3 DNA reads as TGTGCCAGCAACTCGTACGGGGATGAGCAGTTCTTC. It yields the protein CASNSYGDEQFF.

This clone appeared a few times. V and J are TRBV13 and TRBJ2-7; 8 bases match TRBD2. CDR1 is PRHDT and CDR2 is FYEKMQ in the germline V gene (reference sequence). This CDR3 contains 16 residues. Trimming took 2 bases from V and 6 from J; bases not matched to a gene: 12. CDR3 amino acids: CASSLTSGSPALEQYF. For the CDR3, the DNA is TGTGCCAGCAGCTTAACTAGCGGTTCGCCCGCTCTCGAGCAGTACTTC.

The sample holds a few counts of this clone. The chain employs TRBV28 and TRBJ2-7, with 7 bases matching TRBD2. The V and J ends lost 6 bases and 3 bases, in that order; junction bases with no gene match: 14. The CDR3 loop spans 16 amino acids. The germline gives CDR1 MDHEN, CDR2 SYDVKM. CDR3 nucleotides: TGTGCCAGCAGGAGGCGGGAGCGCCGGGGATTCTACGAGCAGTACTTC. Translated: CASRRRERRGFYEQYF. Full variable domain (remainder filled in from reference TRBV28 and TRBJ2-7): DVKVTQSSRYLVKRTGEKVFLECVQDMDHENMFWYRQDPGLGLRLIYFSYDVKMKEKGDIPEGYSVSREKKERFSLILESASTNQTSMYLCASRRRERRGFYEQYFGPGTRLTVT.

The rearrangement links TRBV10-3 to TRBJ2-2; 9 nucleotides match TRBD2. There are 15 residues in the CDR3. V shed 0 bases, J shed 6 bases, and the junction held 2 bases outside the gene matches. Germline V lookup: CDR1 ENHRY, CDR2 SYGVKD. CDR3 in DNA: TGTGCCATCAGTGAGTCCGTAGCGGGAGCCGGGGAGCTGTTTTTT. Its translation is CAISESVAGAGELFF.

The CDR3 DNA reads TGTGCCAGCAGCTTCGTAGGGAAAGCCTCAGTCTATGGCTACACCTTC. This sequence encodes CASSFVGKASVYGYTF. The chain couples TRBV13 to TRBJ1-2, with D hard to call. Trimming took off 3 bases at V and 4 bases at J, with 18 bases between the two ends. The CDR3 is 16 amino acids. Per the germline V gene, CDR1 is PRHDT and CDR2 is FYEKMQ (reference sequence). The whole variable domain, remainder taken from reference TRBV13 and TRBJ1-2, is AAGVIQSPRHLIKEKRETATLKCYPIPRHDTVYWYQQGPGQDPQFLISFYEKMQSDKGSIPDRFSAQQFSDYHSELNMSSLELGDSALYFCASSFVGKASVYGYTFGSGTRLTVV.

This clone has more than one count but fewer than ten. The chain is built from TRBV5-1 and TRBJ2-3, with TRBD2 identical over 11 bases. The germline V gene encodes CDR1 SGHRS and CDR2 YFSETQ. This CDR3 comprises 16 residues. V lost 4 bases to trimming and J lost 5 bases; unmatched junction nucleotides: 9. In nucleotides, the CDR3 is TGCGCCAGCAGCCGAACTAGCGGGAGACTGGTAGATACGCAGTATTTT. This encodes CASSRTSGRLVDTQYF.

Here the CDR3 DNA reads TGTGCCATCATGGCTAGAGGGAAGCGGGAGGGCAATGAGCAGTTCTTC. It is translated as CAIMARGKREGNEQFF. The chain carries TRBV10-3 and TRBJ2-1, with 10 bases lining up with TRBD2. With V trimmed by 7 bases and J by 6 bases, 12 bases remained unmatched. CDR3 size: 16 residues. The V gene's germline CDR1 is ENHRY and CDR2 SYGVKD.